The 27 T cell receptor beta chains reported below all come from one sample, sequenced in a study of radiation and T cells in renal cell carcinoma. The table came from immunoSEQ multiplex PCR; TCRdb's copy has only in-frame clones and leaves some out. The sample carries more than 95,000 clones, around 83% recorded once. Specified time point: baseline pretreatment blood. Stated treatment: 15 Gy SBRT to primary tumor, nephrectomy 4 weeks later. The starting material was blood, obtained from a patient whose treatment included radiotherapy and nephrectomy. The receptors come from a woman aged 55 to 70 with renal cell carcinoma.

Only a few counts were recorded for this clone. The CDR3 protein is CASSQRGLAGTYNEQFF. In nucleotides, the CDR3 is TGCGCCAGCAGCCAGCGAGGACTAGCGGGAACCTACAATGAGCAGTTCTTC. This chain links TRBV4-3 with TRBJ2-1; 12 bases agree with TRBD2. Germline loops: CDR1 LGHNA, CDR2 YSLEER. The CDR3 runs to 17 residues. After removal of 3 bases from V and 2 bases from J, the junction contained 5 bases not matched to a gene.

The rearrangement joins TRBV6-1 to TRBJ1-5; D might be TRBD1 (6 bases). The V gene lost 6 bases and the J gene lost 6 bases, with 15 bases spanning the gap. Looked up from germline, CDR1 is MNHNS and CDR2 is SASEGT. The CDR3 consists of 14 residues. The CDR3 is CASSRDRSGQPQHF. CDR3 coding DNA: TGTGCCAGCAGCCGAGACAGGAGTGGTCAGCCCCAGCATTTT.

This chain uses TRBV23-1 with TRBJ2-1; 7 nucleotides agree with TRBD1. TRBV23-1 is flagged as an ORF with uncertain function. The CDR3 length is 12 residues. Trimming cost V 4 bases and J 8 bases; bases outside gene matches: 2. The chain's CDR3 is CASSPDRDEQFF. For the CDR3, the DNA is TGCGCCAGCAGTCCTGACAGGGATGAGCAGTTCTTC.

The genes are TRBV7-2 and TRBJ1-5; no clear D. The CDR3 totals 16 residues. Germline V lookup: CDR1 SGHTA, CDR2 FQGNSA. The ends were cut back, 2 bases at V and 4 bases at J, with 15 bases in the middle. The CDR3 nucleotides read TGTGCCAGCAGCTTAATGGGCAGAGACTTGAATCAGCCCCAGCATTTT. It encodes CASSLMGRDLNQPQHF.

The rearrangement links TRBV7-8 to TRBJ2-1; 8 bases align to TRBD2. The J segment lost 2 bases and the V segment lost 1 base, leaving 4 bases of the junction unmatched. The CDR3 length is 16 residues. Per germline, CDR1 SGHVS and CDR2 FQNEAQ. The CDR3 nucleotides read TGTGCCAGCAGCTTAGAGGAGGGACTAGCCTACAATGAGCAGTTCTTC. Translated: CASSLEEGLAYNEQFF.

The rearrangement uses TRBV7-2 and TRBJ2-3; TRBD2 agrees at 8 bases. Germline V gives CDR1 SGHTA, CDR2 FQGNSA. CDR3 length: 16 residues. The V and J ends lost 3 bases and 1 base, in that order; junction bases with no gene match: 6. CDR3 region: CASSFFAGGGTDTQYF. The CDR3 DNA sequence: TGTGCCAGCAGCTTCTTTGCGGGAGGCGGCACAGATACGCAGTATTTT. The full variable domain, rest sourced from reference TRBV7-2 and TRBJ2-3, is GAGVSQSPSNKVTEKGKDVELRCDPISGHTALYWYRQSLGQGLEFLIYFQGNSAPDKSGLPSDRFSAERTGGSVSTLTIQRTQQEDSAVYLCASSFFAGGGTDTQYFGPGTRLTVL.

This clone came up a few times. The rearrangement uses TRBV9 and TRBJ1-5; 8 positions agree with TRBD1. The CDR3 covers 15 residues. Per the germline V gene, CDR1 is SGDLS and CDR2 is YYNGEE. V dropped 4 bases and J dropped 4; count of bases not matched to a gene: 7. This chain's CDR3 is CASSPGQGRNQPQHF. The CDR3 DNA reads as TGTGCCAGCAGCCCCGGACAGGGTCGAAATCAGCCCCAGCATTTT.

The chain joins TRBV19 to TRBJ1-2, with D uncertain. V lost 10 bases and J 5 bases, leaving 20 bases between the germline ends. The germline V gene encodes CDR1 LNHDA and CDR2 SQIVND (reference sequence). CDR3 length equals 14 residues. CDR3 in amino acids: CATVPNEGAYGYTF. The DNA for the CDR3 is TGTGCCACCGTGCCGAATGAGGGCGCGTATGGCTACACCTTC.

The chain has TRBV27 and TRBJ1-6, with a weak D call TRBD1 (5 bases). V lost 5 bases and J lost 3, with 11 bases in between. This CDR3 spans 15 amino acids. From germline, CDR1 is MNHEY and CDR2 SMNVEV (reference sequence). The CDR3: CASSPIDSYNSPLHF. The CDR3, as DNA: TGTGCCAGCAGTCCGATAGACAGCTATAATTCACCCCTCCACTTT.

V and J are TRBV10-3 and TRBJ2-2; TRBD2 agrees at 8 bases. The CDR3 consists of 16 residues. V lost 5 bases, J lost 2 bases, and 7 bases stayed unmatched. CDR1 ENHRY and CDR2 SYGVKD come from the germline V gene. The CDR3 DNA reads as TGTGCCATCAGTATTATAGCGGGGTCTAACACCGGGGAGCTGTTTTTT. Translation: CAISIIAGSNTGELFF.

The chain is built from TRBV30 and TRBJ2-6, with D uncertain. This CDR3 contains 14 residues. Germline CDR1 and CDR2: GTSNPN and SVGIG (reference sequence). Trimming cost V 4 bases and J 0 bases, with 7 bases left between them. CDR3 in amino acids: CAWTLFSGANVLTF. For the CDR3, the DNA is TGTGCCTGGACACTGTTCTCTGGGGCCAACGTCCTGACTTTC. Drawing the rest from reference TRBV30 and TRBJ2-6, the complete variable domain is SQTIHQWPATLVQPVGSPLSLECTVEGTSNPNLYWYRQAAGRGLQLLFYSVGIGQISSEVPQNLSASRPQDRQFILSSKKLLLSDSGFYLCAWTLFSGANVLTFGAGSRLTVL.

The chain carries TRBV5-5 and TRBJ1-2, with a tentative D call TRBD1 (6 bases). The CDR3 spans 12 residues. Trimming took off 1 base at V and 8 bases at J, with 9 bases between the two ends. Germline V gene sequence: CDR1 SGHKS, CDR2 YYEKEE (reference sequence). Here the CDR3 reads CASSLSGEGYTF. CDR3 coding DNA: TGTGCCAGCAGCTTGTCAGGGGAAGGCTACACCTTC.

The gene calls are TRBV7-2 and TRBJ2-2; D remains unclear. V lost 7 bases, J lost 7 bases, and 13 bases lay in between. This CDR3 is 13 amino acids long. Germline values: CDR1 SGHTA, CDR2 FQGNSA. CDR3 loop: CASNPYLGGELFF. For the CDR3, the DNA is TGTGCCAGCAACCCTTACCTGGGCGGGGAGCTGTTTTTT.

The chain uses TRBV6-5 and TRBJ2-7; D is possibly TRBD1 or TRBD2 (5 bases each). The length of the CDR3 is 15 residues. CDR1 MNHEY and CDR2 SVGAGI come from the germline V gene. Between the trimmed V and J ends, which lost 6 bases and 1 base, there was a span of 16 bases. CDR3 coding DNA: TGTGCCAGCAGCAGCCGGGGCGGGTCTTCCTACGAGCAGTACTTC. Translating it yields CASSSRGGSSYEQYF.

V is TRBV23-1 and J is TRBJ1-6; D is undetermined. TRBV23-1 is assigned to the ORF class and has an uncertain function. This CDR3 spans 20 amino acids. V shed 2 bases and J shed 0 bases, with 20 bases lying between them. The CDR3 DNA sequence: TGCGCCAGCAGTCAAGCCGGCGGCTTAGCTTTTAGCTCCTATAATTCACCCCTCCACTTT. The encoded protein is CASSQAGGLAFSSYNSPLHF.

This clone was seen just once. The gene calls are TRBV7-9 and TRBJ2-1; 7 bases align to TRBD1. Losses at the gene ends were 3 bases for V and 8 bases for J; bases not matched to a gene: 10. There are 15 residues in the CDR3. Germline assignment: CDR1 SEHNR and CDR2 FQNEAQ (reference sequence). CDR3 nucleotide sequence: TGTGCCAGCAGCTTCGGGACAGCCTACGACGATGAGCAGTTCTTC. Protein: CASSFGTAYDDEQFF. Variable domain in full (rest from reference TRBV7-9 and TRBJ2-1): DTGVSQNPRHKITKRGQNVTFRCDPISEHNRLYWYRQTLGQGPEFLTYFQNEAQLEKSRLLSDRFSAERPKGSFSTLEIQRTEQGDSAMYLCASSFGTAYDDEQFFGPGTRLTVL.

V usage is TRBV5-1 and J usage is TRBJ1-2, with D perhaps matching TRBD1 (6 bases). Germline V gene lookup returns CDR1 SGHRS and CDR2 YFSETQ. V was trimmed by 4 bases and J by 7 bases, leaving 11 bases between them. The CDR3 runs 12 residues. CDR3 sequence (DNA): TGCGCCAGCAGCCCCGACAGGTCTGGCTACACCTTC. Residues: CASSPDRSGYTF.

V gene TRBV2 combines with J gene TRBJ2-7, with D uncertain. Trimming removed 4 bases at V and 3 bases at J, with 10 bases between. Germline CDR1 reads SNHLY; CDR2 reads FYNNEI. CDR3 length equals 13 residues. The DNA of the CDR3 is TGTGCCAGCAGTGCAGGTACTGGCTACGAGCAGTACTTC. This translates into CASSAGTGYEQYF.

The sample holds a few counts of this clone. This chain links TRBV19 with TRBJ1-1, with 9 bases that match TRBD1. This CDR3 comprises 14 residues. Per germline, CDR1 LNHDA and CDR2 SQIVND (reference sequence). The ends lost 5 bases at V and 6 bases at J; junction bases unmatched: 7. The CDR3 DNA reads TGTGCCAGTAGTCGACCGGGACAGGGACCTGAAGCTTTCTTT. Translated, it gives CASSRPGQGPEAFF.

This chain links TRBV6-5 with TRBJ2-7; perhaps TRBD2 as D (7 bases). This CDR3 is built from 16 residues. Germline V lookup: CDR1 MNHEY, CDR2 SVGAGI. V dropped 0 bases and J dropped 4 bases, with 16 bases sitting between them. In DNA, the CDR3 is TGTGCCAGCAGTTACTCAGTGGGGGGGCGTGTGTACGAGCAGTACTTC. Protein: CASSYSVGGRVYEQYF.

This clone was seen only a few times. The chain links TRBV4-2 to TRBJ2-2, with unresolved D. This CDR3 contains 15 residues. V was cut by 1 base and J by 3 bases, with 9 bases left in between. Germline CDR1 and CDR2: LGHNA and YNFKEQ. CDR3 nucleotide sequence: TGTGCCAGCAGCCAAGCGGAGCGCGACACCGGGGAGCTGTTTTTT. Protein product: CASSQAERDTGELFF.

This clone was counted between two and nine times. The V call is TRBV30, the J call TRBJ1-1, with D possibly TRBD1 on 5 matching bases. The germline V gene encodes CDR1 GTSNPN and CDR2 SVGIG (reference sequence). Trimming shortened V by 2 bases and J by 3 bases, and 13 bases separated the two germline ends. CDR3 length: 14 residues. The CDR3 sequence: CAWSQPGVDTEAFF. The DNA for the CDR3 is TGTGCCTGGAGTCAACCGGGGGTGGACACTGAAGCTTTCTTT.

V gene TRBV19 combines with J gene TRBJ1-5; D may be TRBD1 (5 bases). The germline V gene encodes CDR1 LNHDA and CDR2 SQIVND (reference sequence). The CDR3 has 13 residues. V was trimmed by 5 bases and J by 9 bases, leaving 14 bases between them. CDR3 sequence reads: CASSYGGERPQHF. CDR3 bases: TGTGCCAGTAGTTACGGGGGTGAACGGCCCCAGCATTTT.

V is TRBV5-1 and J is TRBJ2-5; D is possibly TRBD1 (7 bases). Germline CDR1 and CDR2: SGHRS and YFSETQ. The CDR3 contains 14 residues. The V gene lost 0 bases and the J gene lost 5 bases, with 11 bases spanning the gap. The CDR3 is CASSLVGGGETQYF. The CDR3 region has the DNA TGCGCCAGCAGCTTGGTTGGAGGGGGCGAGACCCAGTACTTC.

The V gene is TRBV27, the J gene TRBJ2-5; possible D gene TRBD2, 5 bases. This CDR3 contains 15 residues. Looked up from germline, CDR1 is MNHEY and CDR2 is SMNVEV (reference sequence). V gave up 2 bases and J gave up 2 bases, with 12 bases separating them. CDR3 nucleotides: TGTGCCAGCAGTTTAACCGGGGTTAGTCAAGAGACCCAGTACTTC. Its translation: CASSLTGVSQETQYF.

The chain joins TRBV30 to TRBJ1-4, with D possibly being TRBD1 (6 bases). The V and J ends lost 2 bases and 8 bases respectively, with 18 bases between them. This CDR3 has 15 residues. Germline V CDR1 and CDR2: GTSNPN, SVGIG (reference sequence). The CDR3 sequence is CAWSIGTGGGEKLFF. The CDR3 DNA is TGTGCCTGGAGTATAGGAACGGGGGGCGGAGAAAAACTGTTTTTT.

The V gene is TRBV19, the J gene TRBJ1-5; D gene unclear. The CDR3 runs to 12 residues. Germline CDR1 and CDR2: LNHDA and SQIVND (reference sequence). Trimming shortened V by 5 bases and J by 6 bases, and 8 bases separated the two germline ends. DNA for the CDR3: TGTGCCAGTAGTTCCCCAGGTCAGCCCCAGCATTTT. Amino acid sequence: CASSSPGQPQHF.